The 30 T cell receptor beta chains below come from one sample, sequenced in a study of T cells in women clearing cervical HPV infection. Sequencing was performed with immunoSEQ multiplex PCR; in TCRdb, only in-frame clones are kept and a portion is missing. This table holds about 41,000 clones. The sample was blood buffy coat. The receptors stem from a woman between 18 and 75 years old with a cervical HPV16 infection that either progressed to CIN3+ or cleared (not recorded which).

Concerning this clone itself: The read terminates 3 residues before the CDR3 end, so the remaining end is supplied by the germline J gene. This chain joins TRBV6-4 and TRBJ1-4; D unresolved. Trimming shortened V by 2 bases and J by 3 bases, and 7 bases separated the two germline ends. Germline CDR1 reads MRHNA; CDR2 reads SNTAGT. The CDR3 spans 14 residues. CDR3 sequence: CASSDSQANEKLFF. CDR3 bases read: TGTGCCAGCAGTGACAGTCAGGCTAATGAAAAA.

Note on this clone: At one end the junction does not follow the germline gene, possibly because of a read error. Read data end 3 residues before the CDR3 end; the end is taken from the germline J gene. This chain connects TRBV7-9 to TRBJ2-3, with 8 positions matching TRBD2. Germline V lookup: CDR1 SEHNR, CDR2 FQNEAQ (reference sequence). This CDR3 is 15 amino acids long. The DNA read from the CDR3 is TGTGCCAGGAGCTTAGCGGGAACTAGCACAGACACG. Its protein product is CARSLAGTSTDT. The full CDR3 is CARSLAGTSTDTQYF.

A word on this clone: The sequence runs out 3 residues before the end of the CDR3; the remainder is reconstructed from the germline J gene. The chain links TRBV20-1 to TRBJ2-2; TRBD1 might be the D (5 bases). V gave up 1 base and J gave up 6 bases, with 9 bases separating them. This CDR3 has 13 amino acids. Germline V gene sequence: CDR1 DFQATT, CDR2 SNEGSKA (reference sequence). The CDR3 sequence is CSARADSSGELFF. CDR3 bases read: TGCAGTGCTAGAGCCGACAGTTCCGGGGAG.

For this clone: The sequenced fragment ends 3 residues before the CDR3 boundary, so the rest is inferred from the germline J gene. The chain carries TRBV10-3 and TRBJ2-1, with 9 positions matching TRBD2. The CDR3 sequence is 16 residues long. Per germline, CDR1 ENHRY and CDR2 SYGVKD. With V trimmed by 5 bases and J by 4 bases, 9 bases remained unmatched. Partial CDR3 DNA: TGTGCCATCAGTTCCTCGATAGCGGGGGTATACAATGAG. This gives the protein CAISSSIAGVYNE. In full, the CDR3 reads CAISSSIAGVYNEQFF.

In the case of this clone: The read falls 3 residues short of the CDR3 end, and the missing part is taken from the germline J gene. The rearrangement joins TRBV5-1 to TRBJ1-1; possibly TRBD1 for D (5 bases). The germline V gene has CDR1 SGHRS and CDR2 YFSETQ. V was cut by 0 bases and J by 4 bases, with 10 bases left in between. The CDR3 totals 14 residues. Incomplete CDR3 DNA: TGCGCCAGCAGCTTGGGCCCCGGGGGCACTGAA. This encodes CASSLGPGGTE. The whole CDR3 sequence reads CASSLGPGGTEAFF.

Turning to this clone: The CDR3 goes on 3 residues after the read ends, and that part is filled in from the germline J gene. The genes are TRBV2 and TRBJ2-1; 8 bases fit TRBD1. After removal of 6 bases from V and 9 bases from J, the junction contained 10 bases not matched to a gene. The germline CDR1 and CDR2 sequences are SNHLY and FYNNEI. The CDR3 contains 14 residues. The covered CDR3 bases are TGTGCCAGCAGACTGACAGGGGAGGCAATTGAG. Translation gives CASRLTGEAIE. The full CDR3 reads CASRLTGEAIEQFF. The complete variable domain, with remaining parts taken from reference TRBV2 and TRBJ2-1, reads EPEVTQTPSHQVTQMGQEVILRCVPISNHLYFYWYRQILGQKVEFLVSFYNNEISEKSEIFDDQFSVERPDGSNFTLKIRSTKLEDSAMYFCASRLTGEAIEQFFGPGTRLTVL.

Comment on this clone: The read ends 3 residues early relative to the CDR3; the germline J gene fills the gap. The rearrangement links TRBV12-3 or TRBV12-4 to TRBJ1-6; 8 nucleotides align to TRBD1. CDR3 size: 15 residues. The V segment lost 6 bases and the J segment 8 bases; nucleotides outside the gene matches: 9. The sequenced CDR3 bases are TGTGCCAGCAGCCCGCCGGCAGGGGGCGATTCACCC. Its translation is CASSPPAGGDSP. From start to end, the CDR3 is CASSPPAGGDSPLHF.

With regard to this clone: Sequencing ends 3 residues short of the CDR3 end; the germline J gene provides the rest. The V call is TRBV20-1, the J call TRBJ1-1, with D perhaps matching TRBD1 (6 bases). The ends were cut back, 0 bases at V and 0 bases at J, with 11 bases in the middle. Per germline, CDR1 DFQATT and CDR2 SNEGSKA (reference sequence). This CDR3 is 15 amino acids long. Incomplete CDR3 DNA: TGCAGTGCTAGAGAGGACAGTGTAATGAACACTGAA. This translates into CSAREDSVMNTE. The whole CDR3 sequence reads CSAREDSVMNTEAFF.

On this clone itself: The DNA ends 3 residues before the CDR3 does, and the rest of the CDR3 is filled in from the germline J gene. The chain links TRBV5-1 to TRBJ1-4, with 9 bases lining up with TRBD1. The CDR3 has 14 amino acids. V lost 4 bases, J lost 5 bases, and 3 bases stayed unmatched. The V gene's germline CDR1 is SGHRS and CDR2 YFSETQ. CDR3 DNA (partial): TGCGCCAGCAGCGTGGGACAGGGAAATGAAAAA. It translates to CASSVGQGNEK. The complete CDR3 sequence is CASSVGQGNEKLFF.

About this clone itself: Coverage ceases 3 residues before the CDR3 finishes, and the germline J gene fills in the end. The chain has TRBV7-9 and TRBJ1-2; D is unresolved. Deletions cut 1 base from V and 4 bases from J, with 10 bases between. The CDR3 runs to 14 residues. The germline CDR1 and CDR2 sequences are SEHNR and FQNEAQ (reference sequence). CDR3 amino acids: CASSLVGQTYGYTF. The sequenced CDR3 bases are TGTGCCAGCAGCTTAGTGGGCCAGACCTATGGC.

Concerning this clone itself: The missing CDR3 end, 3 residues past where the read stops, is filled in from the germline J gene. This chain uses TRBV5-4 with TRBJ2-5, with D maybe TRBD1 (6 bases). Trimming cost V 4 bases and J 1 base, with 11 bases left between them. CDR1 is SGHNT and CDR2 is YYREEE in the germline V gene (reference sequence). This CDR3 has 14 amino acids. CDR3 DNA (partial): TGTGCCAGCAGCGCCGGACAGATCCAAGAGACC. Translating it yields CASSAGQIQET. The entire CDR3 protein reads CASSAGQIQETQYF.

CDR3 sequence reads: CASTPGTGASPLHF. The CDR3 DNA, read in part, is TGTGCCAGTACTCCCGGGACAGGGGCTTCACCC. V and J are TRBV19 and TRBJ1-6; 10 nucleotides match TRBD1. The CDR3 end is not reached by the read, which stops 3 residues before it; the germline J gene fills it in. Germline V gene lookup returns CDR1 LNHDA and CDR2 SQIVND (reference sequence). CDR3 length: 14 amino acids. Trimming took 7 bases from V and 9 from J; bases not matched to a gene: 6. Full variable domain (missing parts from reference TRBV19 and TRBJ1-6): DGGITQSPKYLFRKEGQNVTLSCEQNLNHDAMYWYRQDPGQGLRLIYYSQIVNDFQKGDIAEGYSVSREKKESFPLTVTSAQKNPTAFYLCASTPGTGASPLHFGNGTRLTVT.

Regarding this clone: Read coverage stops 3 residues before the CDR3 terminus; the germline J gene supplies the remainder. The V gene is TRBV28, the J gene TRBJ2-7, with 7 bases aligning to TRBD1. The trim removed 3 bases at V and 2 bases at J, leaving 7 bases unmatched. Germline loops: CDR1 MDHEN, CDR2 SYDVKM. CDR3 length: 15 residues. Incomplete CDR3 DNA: TGTGCCAGCAGTTTGGACCAGGGGGTTGCCTACGAG. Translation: CASSLDQGVAYE. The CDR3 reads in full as CASSLDQGVAYEQYF.

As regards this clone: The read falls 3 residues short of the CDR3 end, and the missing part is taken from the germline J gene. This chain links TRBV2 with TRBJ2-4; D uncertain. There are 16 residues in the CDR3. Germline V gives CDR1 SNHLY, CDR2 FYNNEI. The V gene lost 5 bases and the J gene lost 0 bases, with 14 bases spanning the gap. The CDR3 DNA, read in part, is TGTGCCAGCAGTCTAGAAGAGTATTTAGCCAAAAACATT. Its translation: CASSLEEYLAKNI. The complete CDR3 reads CASSLEEYLAKNIQYF.

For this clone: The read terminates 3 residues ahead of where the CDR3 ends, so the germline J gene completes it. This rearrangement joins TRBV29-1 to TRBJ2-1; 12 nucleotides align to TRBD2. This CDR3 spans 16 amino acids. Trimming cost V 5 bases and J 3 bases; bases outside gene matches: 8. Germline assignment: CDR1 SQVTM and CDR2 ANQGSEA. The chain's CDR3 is CSVPTGLAGLYNEQFF. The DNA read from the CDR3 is TGCAGCGTTCCAACCGGACTAGCGGGACTCTACAATGAG.

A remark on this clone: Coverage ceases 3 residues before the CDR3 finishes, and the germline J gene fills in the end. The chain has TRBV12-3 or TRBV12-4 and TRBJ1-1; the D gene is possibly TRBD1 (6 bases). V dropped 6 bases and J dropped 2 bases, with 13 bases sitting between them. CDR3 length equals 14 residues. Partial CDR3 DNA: TGTGCCAGCAGCATCAGGGGAGGCAACACTGAA. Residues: CASSIRGGNTE. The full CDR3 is CASSIRGGNTEAFF.

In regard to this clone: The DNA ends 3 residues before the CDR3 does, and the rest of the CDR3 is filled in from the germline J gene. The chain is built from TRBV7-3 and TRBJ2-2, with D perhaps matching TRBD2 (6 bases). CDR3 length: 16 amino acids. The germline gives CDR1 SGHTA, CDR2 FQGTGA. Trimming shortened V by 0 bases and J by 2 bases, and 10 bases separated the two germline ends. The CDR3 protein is CASSLTGLENTGELFF. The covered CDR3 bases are TGTGCCAGCAGCTTAACGGGACTCGAAAACACCGGGGAG.

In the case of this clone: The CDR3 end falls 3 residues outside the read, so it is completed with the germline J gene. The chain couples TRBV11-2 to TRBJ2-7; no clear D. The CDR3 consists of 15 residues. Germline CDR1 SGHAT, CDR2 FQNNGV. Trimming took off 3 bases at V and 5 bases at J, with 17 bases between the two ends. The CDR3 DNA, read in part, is TGTGCCAGCAGCTTTCCCTTAGCTCGGATTGACGAG. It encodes CASSFPLARIDE. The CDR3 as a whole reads CASSFPLARIDEQYF.

Partial CDR3 DNA: TGTGCCAGCAGCGTAAGCAGGGGTTCATTCCTCTATGGC. Translation gives CASSVSRGSFLYG. The whole CDR3 sequence is CASSVSRGSFLYGYTF. V usage is TRBV28 and J usage is TRBJ1-2; D might be TRBD1 (6 bases). The DNA ends 3 residues before the CDR3 does, and the rest of the CDR3 is filled in from the germline J gene. Germline lookup yields CDR1 MDHEN and CDR2 SYDVKM. The V end lost 6 bases, the J end lost 4 bases, and 21 bases lay between the germline ends. The CDR3 totals 16 residues.

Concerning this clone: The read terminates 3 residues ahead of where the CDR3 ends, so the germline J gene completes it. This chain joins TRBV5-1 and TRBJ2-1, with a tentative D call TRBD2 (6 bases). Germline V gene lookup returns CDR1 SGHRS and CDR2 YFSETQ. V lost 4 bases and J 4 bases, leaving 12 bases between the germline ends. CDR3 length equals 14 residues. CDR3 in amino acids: CASSPPTSYNEQFF. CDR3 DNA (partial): TGCGCCAGCAGCCCCCCGACTAGTTACAATGAG. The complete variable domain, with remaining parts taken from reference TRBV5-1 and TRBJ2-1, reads KAGVTQTPRYLIKTRGQQVTLSCSPISGHRSVSWYQQTPGQGLQFLFEYFSETQRNKGNFPGRFSGRQFSNSRSEMNVSTLELGDSALYLCASSPPTSYNEQFFGPGTRLTVL.

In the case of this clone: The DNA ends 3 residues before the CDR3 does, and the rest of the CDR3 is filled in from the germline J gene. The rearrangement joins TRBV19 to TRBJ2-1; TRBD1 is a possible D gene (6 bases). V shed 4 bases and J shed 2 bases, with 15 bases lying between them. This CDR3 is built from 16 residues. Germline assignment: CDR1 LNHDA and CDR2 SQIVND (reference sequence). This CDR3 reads CASSTYRDSAYNEQFF. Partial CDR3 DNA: TGTGCCAGTAGTACCTACAGGGATTCGGCCTACAATGAG.

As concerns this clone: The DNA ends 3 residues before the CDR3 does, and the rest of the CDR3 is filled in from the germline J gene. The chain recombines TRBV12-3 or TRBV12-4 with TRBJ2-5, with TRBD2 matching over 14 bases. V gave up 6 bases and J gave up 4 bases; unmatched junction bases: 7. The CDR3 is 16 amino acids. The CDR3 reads CASSQGLAGVGETQYF. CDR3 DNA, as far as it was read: TGTGCCAGCAGCCAGGGACTAGCGGGGGTGGGAGAGACC.

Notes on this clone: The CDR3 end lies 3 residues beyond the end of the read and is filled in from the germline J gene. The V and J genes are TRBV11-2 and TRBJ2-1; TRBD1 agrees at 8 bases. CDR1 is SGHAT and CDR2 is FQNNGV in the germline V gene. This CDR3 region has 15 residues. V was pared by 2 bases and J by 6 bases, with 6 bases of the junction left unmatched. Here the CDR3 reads CASSLRQGAFNEQFF. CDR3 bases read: TGTGCCAGCAGCTTAAGGCAGGGGGCGTTCAATGAG.

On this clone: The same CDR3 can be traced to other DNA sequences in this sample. The CDR3 loop is CATRQWGDKSYNEQFF. Incomplete CDR3 DNA: TGTGCCACTCGACAGTGGGGAGATAAATCCTACAATGAG. The rearrangement joins TRBV19 to TRBJ2-1; D might be TRBD1 or TRBD2, each matching 5 bases. The CDR3 end lies 3 residues beyond the end of the read and is filled in from the germline J gene. V gave up 10 bases and J gave up 1 base, with 20 bases separating them. CDR1 and CDR2 from the germline V gene are LNHDA and SQIVND (reference sequence). This CDR3 is 16 amino acids long.

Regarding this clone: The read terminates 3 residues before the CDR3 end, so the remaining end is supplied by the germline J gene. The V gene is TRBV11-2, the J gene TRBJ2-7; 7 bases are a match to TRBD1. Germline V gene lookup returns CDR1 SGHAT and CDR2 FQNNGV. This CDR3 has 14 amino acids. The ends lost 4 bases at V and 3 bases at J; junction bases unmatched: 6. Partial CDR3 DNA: TGTGCCAGCAGCTCAAGGGACAGCTACTACGAG. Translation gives CASSSRDSYYE. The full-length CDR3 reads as CASSSRDSYYEQYF.

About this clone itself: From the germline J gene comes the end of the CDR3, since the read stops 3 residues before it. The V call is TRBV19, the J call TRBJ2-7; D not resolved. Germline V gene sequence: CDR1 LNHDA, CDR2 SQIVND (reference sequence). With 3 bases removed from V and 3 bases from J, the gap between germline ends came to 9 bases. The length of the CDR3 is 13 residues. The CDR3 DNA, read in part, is TGTGCCAGTAGTATGACACTTGACTACGAG. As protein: CASSMTLDYE. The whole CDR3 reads CASSMTLDYEQYF.

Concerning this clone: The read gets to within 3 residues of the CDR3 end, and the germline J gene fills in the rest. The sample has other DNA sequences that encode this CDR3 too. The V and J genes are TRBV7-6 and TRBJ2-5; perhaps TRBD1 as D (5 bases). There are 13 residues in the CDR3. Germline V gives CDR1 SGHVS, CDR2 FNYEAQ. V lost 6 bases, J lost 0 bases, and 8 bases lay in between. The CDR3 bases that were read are TGTGCCAGCAGTCCAGGGTACCAAGAGACC. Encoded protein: CASSPGYQET. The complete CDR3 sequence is CASSPGYQETQYF.

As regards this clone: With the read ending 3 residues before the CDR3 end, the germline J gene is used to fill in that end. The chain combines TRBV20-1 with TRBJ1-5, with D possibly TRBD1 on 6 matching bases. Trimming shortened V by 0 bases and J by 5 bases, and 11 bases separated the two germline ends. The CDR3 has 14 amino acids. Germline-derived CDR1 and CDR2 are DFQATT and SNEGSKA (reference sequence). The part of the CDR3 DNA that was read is TGCAGTGCTAGAGACAGGGAGGGGGATCAGCCC. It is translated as CSARDREGDQP. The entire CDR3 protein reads CSARDREGDQPQHF.

The CDR3 is CASTVLYGYTF. The DNA read from the CDR3 is TGTGCCAGCACAGTTCTCTATGGC. The V gene is TRBV2, the J gene TRBJ1-2, with D uncertain. Sequencing ends 3 residues short of the CDR3 end; the germline J gene provides the rest. Per the germline V gene, CDR1 is SNHLY and CDR2 is FYNNEI. V was trimmed by 7 bases and J by 4 bases, leaving 7 bases between them. The CDR3 has 11 amino acids.

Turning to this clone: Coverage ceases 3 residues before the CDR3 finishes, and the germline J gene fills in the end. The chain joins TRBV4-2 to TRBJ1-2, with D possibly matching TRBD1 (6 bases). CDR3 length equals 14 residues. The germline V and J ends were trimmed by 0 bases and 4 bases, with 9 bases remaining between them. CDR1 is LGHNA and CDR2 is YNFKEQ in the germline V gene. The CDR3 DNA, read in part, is TGTGCCAGCAGCCAAGAGCGGACAGCCTATGGC. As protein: CASSQERTAYG. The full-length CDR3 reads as CASSQERTAYGYTF.